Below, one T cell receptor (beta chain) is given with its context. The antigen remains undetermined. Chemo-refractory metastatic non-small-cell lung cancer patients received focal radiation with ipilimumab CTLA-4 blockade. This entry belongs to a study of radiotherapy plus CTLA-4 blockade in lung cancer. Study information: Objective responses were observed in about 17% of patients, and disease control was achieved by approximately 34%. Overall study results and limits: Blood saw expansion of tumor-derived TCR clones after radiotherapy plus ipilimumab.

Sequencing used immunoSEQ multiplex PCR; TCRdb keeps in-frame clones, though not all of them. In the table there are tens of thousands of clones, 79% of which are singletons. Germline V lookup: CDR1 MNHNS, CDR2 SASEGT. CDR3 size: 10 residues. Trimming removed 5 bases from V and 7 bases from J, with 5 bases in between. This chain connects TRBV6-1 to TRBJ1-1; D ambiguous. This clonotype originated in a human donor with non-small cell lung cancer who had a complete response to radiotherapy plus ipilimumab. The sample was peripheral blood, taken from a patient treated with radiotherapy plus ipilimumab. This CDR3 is CASSPYEAFF. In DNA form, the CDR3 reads TGTGCCAGCAGTCCCTATGAAGCTTTCTTT.